This section outlines one TCR beta chain sequence together with its context. Here immunoSEQ multiplex PCR was the method, and the copy in TCRdb shows in-frame clones only, minus some. In the table there are 200,000 to 300,000 clones, 86% of which are singletons. This entry is derived from a study of blood T cell repertoires in COVID-19. Study-level background: There were acute and convalescent COVID-19 samples, and they came from the United States, Italy and Spain.

The sample was peripheral blood. The sequence derives from a man aged 25 to 45 with active or convalescent COVID-19.

CDR3 nucleotide sequence: TGTGCCAGCAGCTTAGGCCAAGTTTTGAGGACTGAAGCTTTCTTT. Amino acids: CASSLGQVLRTEAFF. The chain carries TRBV13 and TRBJ1-1, with no clear D. Germline values: CDR1 PRHDT, CDR2 FYEKMQ (reference sequence). The CDR3 spans 15 residues. Trimming removed 0 bases at V and 5 bases at J, with 13 bases between.